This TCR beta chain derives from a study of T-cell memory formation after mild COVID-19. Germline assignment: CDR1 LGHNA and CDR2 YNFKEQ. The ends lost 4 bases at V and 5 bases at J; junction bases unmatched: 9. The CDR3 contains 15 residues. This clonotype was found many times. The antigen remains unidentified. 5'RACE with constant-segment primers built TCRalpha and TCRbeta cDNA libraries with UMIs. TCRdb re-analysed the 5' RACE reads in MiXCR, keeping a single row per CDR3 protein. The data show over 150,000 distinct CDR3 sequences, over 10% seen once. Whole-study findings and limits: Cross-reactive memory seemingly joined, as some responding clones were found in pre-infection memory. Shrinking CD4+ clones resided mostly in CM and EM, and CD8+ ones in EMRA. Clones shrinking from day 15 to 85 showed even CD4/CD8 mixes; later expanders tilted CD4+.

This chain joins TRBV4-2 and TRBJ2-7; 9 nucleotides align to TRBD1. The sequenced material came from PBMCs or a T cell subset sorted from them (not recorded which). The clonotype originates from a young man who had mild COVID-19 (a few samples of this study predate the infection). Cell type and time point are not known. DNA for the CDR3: TGTGCCAGCAGCCCCTGGGGGACAGGGTGGAACGAGCAGTACTTC. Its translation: CASSPWGTGWNEQYF.